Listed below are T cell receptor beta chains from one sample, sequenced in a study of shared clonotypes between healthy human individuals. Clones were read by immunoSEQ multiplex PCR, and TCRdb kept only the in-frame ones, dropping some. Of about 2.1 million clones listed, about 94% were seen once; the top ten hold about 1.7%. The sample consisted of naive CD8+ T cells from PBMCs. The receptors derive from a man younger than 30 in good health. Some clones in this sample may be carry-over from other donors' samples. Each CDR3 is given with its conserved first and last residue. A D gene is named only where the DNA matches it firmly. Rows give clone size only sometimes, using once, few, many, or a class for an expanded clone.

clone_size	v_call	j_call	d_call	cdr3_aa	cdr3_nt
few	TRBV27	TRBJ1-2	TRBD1	CASSETGGLGYTF	TGTGCCAGCAGTGAGACAGGGGGACTTGGCTACACCTTC
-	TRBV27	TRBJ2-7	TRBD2	CASSLYGTSGRSTYEQYF	TGTGCCAGCAGTTTATACGGGACTAGCGGGAGGTCCACCTACGAGCAGTACTTC
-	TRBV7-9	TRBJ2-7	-	CASSSDRGHPYEQYF	TGTGCCAGCAGCTCGGACAGAGGACATCCCTACGAGCAGTACTTC
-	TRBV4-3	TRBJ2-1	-	CASSQGHSYNEQFF	TGCGCCAGCAGCCAAGGTCACTCCTACAATGAGCAGTTCTTC
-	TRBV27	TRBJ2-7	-	CASSMWGYEQYF	TGTGCCAGCAGCATGTGGGGCTACGAGCAGTACTTC
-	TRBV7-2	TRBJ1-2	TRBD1	CASSYTGGHGYTF	TGTGCCAGCAGCTATACAGGGGGCCATGGCTACACCTTC
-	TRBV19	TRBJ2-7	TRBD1	CASSAKDRAGEQYF	TGTGCCAGTAGTGCAAAAGACAGGGCAGGCGAGCAGTACTTC
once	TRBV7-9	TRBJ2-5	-	CASSQTIGGGETQYF	TGTGCCAGCAGCCAGACCATAGGGGGGGGAGAGACCCAGTACTTC
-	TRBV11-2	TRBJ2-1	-	CASNPTGAKFNEQFF	TGTGCCAGCAACCCGACAGGAGCCAAATTCAATGAGCAGTTCTTC
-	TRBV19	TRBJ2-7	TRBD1	CASSPGQRVYEQYF	TGTGCCAGTAGCCCGGGACAGCGCGTTTACGAGCAGTACTTC
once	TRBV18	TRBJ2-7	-	CASSPAHSYEQYF	TGTGCCAGCTCGCCTGCCCACTCCTACGAGCAGTACTTC
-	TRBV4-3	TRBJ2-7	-	CASSQAAGVEQYF	TGCGCCAGCAGCCAAGCGGCGGGCGTCGAGCAGTACTTC
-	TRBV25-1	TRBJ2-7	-	CASSGGYEQYF	TGTGCCAGCAGTGGGGGCTACGAGCAGTACTTC
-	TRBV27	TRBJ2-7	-	CASRRQGHEQYF	TGTGCCAGCAGGCGGCAGGGGCACGAGCAGTACTTC
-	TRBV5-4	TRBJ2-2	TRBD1	CASRDRTGGRFEDTGELFF	TGTGCCAGCAGGGACAGGACAGGGGGAAGGTTTGAGGACACCGGGGAGCTGTTTTTT
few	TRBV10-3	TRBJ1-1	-	CAITELKGGTEAFF	TGTGCCATCACCGAGCTCAAGGGGGGTACTGAAGCTTTCTTT
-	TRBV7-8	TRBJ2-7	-	CASSPLGGANYEQYF	TGTGCCAGCAGCCCGCTTGGGGGGGCGAACTACGAGCAGTACTTC
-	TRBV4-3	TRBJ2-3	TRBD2	CASSPRLAGAQDTQYF	TGCGCCAGCAGCCCGCGACTAGCGGGAGCTCAAGATACGCAGTATTTT